These T cell receptor beta chains were read from a single sample in a study of T cells in Graves' hyperthyroidism and ophthalmopathy. Via MiXCR, TCRdb re-called the multiplex PCR reads, giving one row per CDR3 protein. Found here are approximately 610,000 distinct CDR3 sequences, approximately 15% of them singletons; the top ten hold approximately 18%. The sequencing sample was made of blood. The receptors here all came from a woman aged 18-30 years with Graves' hyperthyroidism. Each CDR3 is given with its conserved first and last residue. D genes are given only for firm matches. Where a row states a size, it is once, few, many or the class of an expanded clone; other rows omit it.

>TRBJ1-1|TRBV7-9|13|few|-
TGTGCCACCACCACGCCCAGGGGAACTGAAGCTTTCTTT
CATTTPRGTEAFF
>TRBJ2-5|TRBV28|11|many|-
TGTGCCAGCAGTTGGGGTGGGACCCAGTACTTC
CASSWGGTQYF
>TRBJ2-1|TRBV6-2/TRBV6-3|12|many|-
TGTGCCAGCAGCCCCACCTACAATGAGCAGTTCTTC
CASSPTYNEQFF
>TRBJ2-7|TRBV5-8|15|many|TRBD1
TGTGCCAGCAGCTTGGACCGGACAGGGGGCTATTGGCAGTACTTC
CASSLDRTGGYWQYF
>TRBJ1-1|TRBV20-1|14|few|TRBD1
TGCAGTGCTTTAAGACAGGGATTGAACACTGAAGCTTTCTTT
CSALRQGLNTEAFF
>TRBJ2-7|TRBV7-2|15|many|-
TGTGCCAGCAGCCGCGTCGTGGGGTACGCGGGGGAGCAGTACTTC
CASSRVVGYAGEQYF
>TRBJ1-1|TRBV5-1|16|-|-
TGCGCCAGCAGCTTGGTAGCGGGGTCGCGTAACACTGAAGCTTTCTTT
CASSLVAGSRNTEAFF
>TRBJ1-2|TRBV13|14|many|-
TGTGCCAGCAGACCCCCCGGCAGAGCCCATGGCTACACCTTC
CASRPPGRAHGYTF
>TRBJ1-5|TRBV6-2/TRBV6-3|15|many|-
TGTGCCAGCAGTTATCTGGGGGATAGCAATCAGCCCCAGCATTTT
CASSYLGDSNQPQHF
>TRBJ2-3|TRBV20-1|17|many|TRBD1
TGCAGTGCTAGAGACCCCCAGCAGGGGGCGCGGACAGATACGCAGTATTTT
CSARDPQQGARTDTQYF
>TRBJ2-7|TRBV27|14|many|TRBD1
TGTGCCAGCAGTCTGGACAGGGTTTCCTACGAGCAGTACTTC
CASSLDRVSYEQYF
>TRBJ2-2|TRBV7-2|15|few|-
TGTGCCAGCAGCCGTGCCACTAGGGACACCGGGGAGCTGTTTTTT
CASSRATRDTGELFF
>TRBJ2-7|TRBV18|12|many|-
TGTGCCAGCAGCCCCGACAGCTACGAGCAGTACTTC
CASSPDSYEQYF
>TRBJ2-1|TRBV12-3/TRBV12-4|20|few|-
TGTGCCAGCATAACAGGGGGATACTCAGGGGGGACTAGGTCATGGGATGAGCAGTTCTTC
CASITGGYSGGTRSWDEQFF
>TRBJ2-2|TRBV30|14|-|TRBD2
TGTGCCTGGAGATTAGCGGGAGGAACCGGGGAGCTGTTTTTT
CAWRLAGGTGELFF
>TRBJ2-1|TRBV20-1|15|few|TRBD2
TGCAGTGTACTGGAGACTAGCGGGACCTACAATGAGCAGTTCTTC
CSVLETSGTYNEQFF
>TRBJ1-5|TRBV7-2|15|many|TRBD1
TGTGCCAGCAGCTTAGTGGGGCAGGGGGGACAGCCCCAGCATTTT
CASSLVGQGGQPQHF
>TRBJ1-1|TRBV19|15|few|-
TGTGCCAGTAGTATAGCATTCAACATGAACACTGAAGCTTTCTTT
CASSIAFNMNTEAFF
>TRBJ2-1|TRBV6-7|15|-|-
TGTGCCAGGGGGGGGCTCAGGGCCCCTTACAATGAGCAGTTCTTC
CARGGLRAPYNEQFF
>TRBJ1-5|TRBV19|13|-|-
TGTGCGGGGGCTTCACGCGGGAATCAGCCCCAGCATTTT
CAGASRGNQPQHF
>TRBJ2-3|TRBV11-2|16|many|-
TGTGCCAGCAGCTTAACCCCCTGGGGAAGCGCAGATACGCAGTATTTT
CASSLTPWGSADTQYF
>TRBJ1-4|TRBV25-1|14|-|-
TGTGCCAGCAGTGAAGTGCAAAAGGGCGAAAAACTGTTTTTT
CASSEVQKGEKLFF
>TRBJ2-2|TRBV7-2|16|once|-
TGTGCCAGCAGCTTAAGGGTGGGGGCTGGCACCGGGGAGCTGTTTTTT
CASSLRVGAGTGELFF
>TRBJ1-5|TRBV7-3|15|many|-
TGTGCCAGCAGCTTCGAATATAGGAGCAATCAGCCCCAGCATTTT
CASSFEYRSNQPQHF
>TRBJ2-1|TRBV20-1|14|many|TRBD2
TGCAGTGCTTCGACTAGCGGGGGGGCGAGTGAGCAGTTCTTC
CSASTSGGASEQFF
>TRBJ2-7|TRBV18|12|few|-
TGTGCCAGCTCACCCGACATGGGCGAGCAGTACTTC
CASSPDMGEQYF
>TRBJ2-7|TRBV7-9|15|many|-
TGTGCCAGCAGCGGACGAGGGGTGGCTAACTACGAGCAGTACTTC
CASSGRGVANYEQYF
>TRBJ2-2|TRBV4-1|17|-|-
TGCGCCAGCAGCCAAAGACAGCCCTCGGGGAACACCGGGGAGCTGTTTTTT
CASSQRQPSGNTGELFF
>TRBJ2-1|TRBV12-5|13|few|-
TGTGCTAGTGGTTTGAATGAACAGAATGAGCAGTTCTTC
CASGLNEQNEQFF
>TRBJ2-5|TRBV20-1|14|-|TRBD1
TGCAGTGCTAGGGCCAGGGGGACCAAAGAGACCCAGTACTTC
CSARARGTKETQYF
>TRBJ2-1|TRBV14|16|-|-
TGTGCCAGCAGCCAAGCTCCACGGTTGATCTACAATGAGCAGTTCTTC
CASSQAPRLIYNEQFF
>TRBJ2-1|TRBV7-2|17|-|TRBD2
TGTGCCAGCGGCTTCTACTCTCCGGGACTAGCAGGAGGTGAGCAGTTCTTC
CASGFYSPGLAGGEQFF
>TRBJ2-1|TRBV7-9|13|-|-
TGTGCCAGCAGCTTAGGGTGGGGGACTGAGCAGTTCTTC
CASSLGWGTEQFF
>TRBJ2-3|TRBV28|16|-|-
TGTGCCAACTCTCCCAGCGGGACATTCGGCACAGATACGCAGTATTTT
CANSPSGTFGTDTQYF
>TRBJ2-3|TRBV12-3/TRBV12-4|16|-|TRBD2
TGTGCCAGCAGTGTCTTGACTAGCGGGAATACAGATACGCAGTATTTT
CASSVLTSGNTDTQYF
>TRBJ2-3|TRBV29-1|17|few|-
TGCAGCGTTGAAGATCGGGTCGGAGGAGGGCACCCAGATACGCAGTATTTT
CSVEDRVGGGHPDTQYF
>TRBJ2-1|TRBV28|15|many|TRBD2
TGTGCCAGCAGTCCACTAGCGGGAGGACACAATGAGCAGTTCTTC
CASSPLAGGHNEQFF
>TRBJ2-4|TRBV11-2|14|many|TRBD1
TGTGCCAGCAGCCACGGGACAGCGAGAAACATTCAGTACTTC
CASSHGTARNIQYF
>TRBJ1-5|TRBV11-2|13|many|-
TGTGCCAGCAGCTTAGTCTCTAATCAGCCCCAGCATTTT
CASSLVSNQPQHF
>TRBJ2-1|TRBV6-5|16|few|TRBD2
TGTGCCAGCAGTTCAACCGGGACTAGCGGTCACAATGAGCAGTTCTTC
CASSSTGTSGHNEQFF
>TRBJ2-1|TRBV6-1|21|-|TRBD2
TGTGCCAGCAGTTCCTATTTCTCCGGGACTAGCGGGGGGGGCCGCAAGGGTGAGCAGTTCTTC
CASSSYFSGTSGGGRKGEQFF
>TRBJ2-7|TRBV7-9|14|-|-
TGTGCCAGCAGCTTATCCACCAGGCCAGCCGAGCAGTACTTC
CASSLSTRPAEQYF
>TRBJ2-1|TRBV19|16|many|TRBD2
TGTGCCAGTCGACGACTAGCGGGGGGGCAGTTCAATGAGCAGTTCTTC
CASRRLAGGQFNEQFF
>TRBJ1-1|TRBV20-1|13|many|-
TGCAGTGCCCCCCCCGGGGGGAACACTGAAGCTTTCTTT
CSAPPGGNTEAFF
>TRBJ1-1|TRBV11-2|13|-|TRBD1
TGTGCCAGCAGCTTTACAGGGGCTATTGAAGCTTTCTTT
CASSFTGAIEAFF
>TRBJ2-3|TRBV10-3|16|-|TRBD2
TGTGCCATCAGTGAGTCGGAGCGGGAGGGCCGGGATACGCAGTATTTT
CAISESEREGRDTQYF
>TRBJ2-5|TRBV4-1|16|few|-
TGCGCCAGCAGCCTCCGTGGTAGGGAAAGGCAAGAGACCCAGTACTTC
CASSLRGRERQETQYF
>TRBJ2-7|TRBV19|16|-|TRBD1
TGTGCCAGTAGTAGAGACCCCGGGACAGGTTCCTACGAGCAGTACTTC
CASSRDPGTGSYEQYF
>TRBJ2-1|TRBV7-2|16|many|-
TGTGCCAGCAGCTTAGCGCTGGACCACTCCTACAATGAGCAGTTCTTC
CASSLALDHSYNEQFF
>TRBJ1-6|TRBV12-3/TRBV12-4|16|few|-
TGTGCCAGCAGTTATTTCCCCCCGTCCTATAATTCACCCCTCCACTTT
CASSYFPPSYNSPLHF
>TRBJ1-4|TRBV7-9|16|-|TRBD1
TGTGCCAGCAGGGCTCTGAGACAGGGTGACGACCCGAAACTGTTTTTT
CASRALRQGDDPKLFF